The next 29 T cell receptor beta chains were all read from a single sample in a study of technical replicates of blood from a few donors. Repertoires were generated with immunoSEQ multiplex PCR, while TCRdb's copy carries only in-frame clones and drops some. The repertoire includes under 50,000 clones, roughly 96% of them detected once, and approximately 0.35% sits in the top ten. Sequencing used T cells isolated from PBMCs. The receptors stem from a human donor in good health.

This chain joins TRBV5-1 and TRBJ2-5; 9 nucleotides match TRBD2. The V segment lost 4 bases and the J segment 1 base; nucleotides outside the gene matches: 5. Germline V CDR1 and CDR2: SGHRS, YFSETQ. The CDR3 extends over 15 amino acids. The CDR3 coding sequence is TGCGCCAGCAGCCAAGGTAGCGGGAGCCAAGAGACCCAGTACTTC. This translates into CASSQGSGSQETQYF. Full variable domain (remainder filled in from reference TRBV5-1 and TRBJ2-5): KAGVTQTPRYLIKTRGQQVTLSCSPISGHRSVSWYQQTPGQGLQFLFEYFSETQRNKGNFPGRFSGRQFSNSRSEMNVSTLELGDSALYLCASSQGSGSQETQYFGPGTRLLVL.

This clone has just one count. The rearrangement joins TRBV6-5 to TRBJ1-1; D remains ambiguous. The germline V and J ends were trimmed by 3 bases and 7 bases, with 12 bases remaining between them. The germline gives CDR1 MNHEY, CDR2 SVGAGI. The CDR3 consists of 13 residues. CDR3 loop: CASSYGYSGEAFF. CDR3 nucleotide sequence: TGTGCCAGCAGTTATGGCTACAGTGGTGAAGCTTTCTTT.

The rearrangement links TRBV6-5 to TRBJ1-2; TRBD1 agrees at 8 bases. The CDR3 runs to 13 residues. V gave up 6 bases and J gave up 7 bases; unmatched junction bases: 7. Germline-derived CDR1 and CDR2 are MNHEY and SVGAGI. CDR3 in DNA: TGTGCCAGCAGCCGTTACAGGGGGGCTGGCTACACCTTC. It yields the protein CASSRYRGAGYTF.

As DNA, the CDR3 is TGTGCCAGCAGTTTATCTGGCGGGAGGGCCTATGAGGAGACCCAGTACTTC. It is translated as CASSLSGGRAYEETQYF. The rearrangement joins TRBV28 to TRBJ2-5; the match to TRBD2 covers 9 bases. CDR1 MDHEN and CDR2 SYDVKM come from the germline V gene. With 1 base clipped from V and 5 bases from J, the junction kept 11 bases outside the gene matches. The CDR3 consists of 17 residues.

The CDR3 coding sequence is TGTGCCTGGAAGCCGGACAGAGTATACAATGAGCAGTTCTTC. This translates into CAWKPDRVYNEQFF. The chain has TRBV30 and TRBJ2-1; D may be TRBD1 (6 bases). V lost 4 bases, J lost 4 bases, and 14 bases lay in between. In germline, CDR1 is GTSNPN, CDR2 SVGIG (reference sequence). The CDR3 is 14 residues long.

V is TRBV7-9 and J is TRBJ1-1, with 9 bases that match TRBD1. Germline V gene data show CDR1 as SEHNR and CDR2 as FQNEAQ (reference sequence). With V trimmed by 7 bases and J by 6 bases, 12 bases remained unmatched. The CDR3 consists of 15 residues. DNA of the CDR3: TGTGCCAGCACACAAATTCGGGACAGGGATCCTGAAGCTTTCTTT. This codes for CASTQIRDRDPEAFF.

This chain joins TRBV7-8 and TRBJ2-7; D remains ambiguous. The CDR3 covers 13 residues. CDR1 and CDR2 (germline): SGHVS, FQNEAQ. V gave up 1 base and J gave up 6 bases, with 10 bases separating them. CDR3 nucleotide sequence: TGTGCCAGCAGCTTAGGGGCGACCGCCGAGCAGTACTTC. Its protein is CASSLGATAEQYF.

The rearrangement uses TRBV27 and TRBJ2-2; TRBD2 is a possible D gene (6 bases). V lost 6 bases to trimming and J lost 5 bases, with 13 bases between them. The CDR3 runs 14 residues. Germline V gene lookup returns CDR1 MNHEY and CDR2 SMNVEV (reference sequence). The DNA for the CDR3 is TGTGCCAGCAGCCCCAATAGCGGTACCGGGGAGCTGTTTTTT. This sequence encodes CASSPNSGTGELFF.

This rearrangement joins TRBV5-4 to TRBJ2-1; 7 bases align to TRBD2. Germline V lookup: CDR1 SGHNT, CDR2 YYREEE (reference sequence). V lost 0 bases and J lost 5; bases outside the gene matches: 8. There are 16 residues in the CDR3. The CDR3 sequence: CASSLDSSGGHNEQFF. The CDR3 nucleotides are TGTGCCAGCAGCTTGGATTCTAGCGGAGGTCACAATGAGCAGTTCTTC.

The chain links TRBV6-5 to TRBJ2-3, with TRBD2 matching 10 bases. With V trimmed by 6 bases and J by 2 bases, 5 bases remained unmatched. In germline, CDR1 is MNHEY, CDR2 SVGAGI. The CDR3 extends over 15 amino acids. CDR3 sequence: CASRRAGGLTDTQYF. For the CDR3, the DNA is TGTGCCAGCAGGAGAGCGGGAGGGCTCACAGATACGCAGTATTTT.

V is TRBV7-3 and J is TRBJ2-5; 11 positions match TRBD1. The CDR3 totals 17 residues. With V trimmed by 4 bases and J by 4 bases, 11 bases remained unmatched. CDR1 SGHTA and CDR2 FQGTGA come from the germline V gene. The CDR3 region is CASSSGPGTGGRETQYF. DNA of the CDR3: TGTGCCAGCAGCTCAGGACCGGGGACAGGGGGTCGAGAGACCCAGTACTTC.

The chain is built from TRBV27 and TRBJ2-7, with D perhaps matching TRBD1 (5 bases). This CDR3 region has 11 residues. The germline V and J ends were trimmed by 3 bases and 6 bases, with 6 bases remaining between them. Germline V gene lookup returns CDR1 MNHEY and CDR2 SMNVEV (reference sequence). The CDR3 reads CASSLGLEQYF. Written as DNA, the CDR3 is TGTGCCAGCAGTTTGGGGCTCGAGCAGTACTTC.

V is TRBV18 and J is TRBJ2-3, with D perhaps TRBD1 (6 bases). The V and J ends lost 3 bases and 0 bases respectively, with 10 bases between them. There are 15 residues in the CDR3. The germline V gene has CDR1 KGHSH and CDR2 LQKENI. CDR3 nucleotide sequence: TGTGCCAGCTCACCCCAGGGGATCAGCACAGATACGCAGTATTTT. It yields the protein CASSPQGISTDTQYF.

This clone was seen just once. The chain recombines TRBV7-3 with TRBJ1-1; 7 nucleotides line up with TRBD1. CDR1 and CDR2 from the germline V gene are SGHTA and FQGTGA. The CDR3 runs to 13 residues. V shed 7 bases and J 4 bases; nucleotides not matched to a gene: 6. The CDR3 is CASKEGASTEAFF. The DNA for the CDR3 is TGTGCCAGCAAGGAGGGGGCTAGCACTGAAGCTTTCTTT.

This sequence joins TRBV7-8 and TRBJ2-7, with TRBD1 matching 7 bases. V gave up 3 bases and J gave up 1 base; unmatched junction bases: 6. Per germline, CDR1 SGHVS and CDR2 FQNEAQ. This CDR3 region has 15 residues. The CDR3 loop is CASSFRGTVSYEQYF. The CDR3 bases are TGTGCCAGCAGCTTTAGGGGGACAGTTTCCTACGAGCAGTACTTC.

The CDR3 loop reads CASSYGQGDAEAFF. The CDR3 DNA reads as TGTGCCAGCAGCTATGGACAGGGGGACGCTGAAGCTTTCTTT. The chain uses TRBV7-9 and TRBJ1-1; the match to TRBD1 covers 10 bases. Germline V gene sequence: CDR1 SEHNR, CDR2 FQNEAQ (reference sequence). The CDR3 is made up of 14 amino acids. J lost 6 bases, V lost 4 bases, and 5 bases had no gene match.

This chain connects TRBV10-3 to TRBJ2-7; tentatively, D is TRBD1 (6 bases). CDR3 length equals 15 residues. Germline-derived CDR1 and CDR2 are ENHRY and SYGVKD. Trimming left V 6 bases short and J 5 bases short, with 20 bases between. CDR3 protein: CAISARQDLSDEQYF. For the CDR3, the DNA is TGTGCCATCAGCGCCCGACAGGACCTGTCGGACGAGCAGTACTTC.

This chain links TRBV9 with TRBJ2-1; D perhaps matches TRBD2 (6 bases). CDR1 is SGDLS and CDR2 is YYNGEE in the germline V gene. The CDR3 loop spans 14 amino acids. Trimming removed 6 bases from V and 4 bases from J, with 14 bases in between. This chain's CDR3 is CASNQLADYNEQFF. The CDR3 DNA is TGTGCCAGCAACCAATTAGCGGATTACAATGAGCAGTTCTTC.

CDR3 nucleotide sequence: TGTGCCAGCAGTAACAGTTTGGGCGGGGAGCTGTTTTTT. This encodes CASSNSLGGELFF. This chain connects TRBV6-5 to TRBJ2-2; D unclear. There are 13 residues in the CDR3. The V gene's germline CDR1 is MNHEY and CDR2 SVGAGI. Trimming shortened V by 5 bases and J by 7 bases, and 11 bases separated the two germline ends.

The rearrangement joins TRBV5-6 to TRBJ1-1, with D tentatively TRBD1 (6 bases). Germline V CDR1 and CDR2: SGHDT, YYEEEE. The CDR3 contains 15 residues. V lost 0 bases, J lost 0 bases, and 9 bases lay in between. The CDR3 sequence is CASSLGDILNTEAFF. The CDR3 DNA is TGTGCCAGCAGCTTGGGGGACATTCTGAACACTGAAGCTTTCTTT.

CDR3 sequence reads: CASSSYNRVWTEAFF. The CDR3 DNA reads as TGCGCCAGCAGCTCATATAACAGGGTTTGGACTGAAGCTTTCTTT. The chain joins TRBV5-1 to TRBJ1-1, with a weak D call TRBD1 (6 bases). V lost 3 bases to trimming and J lost 5 bases, with 17 bases between them. In germline, CDR1 is SGHRS, CDR2 YFSETQ. This CDR3 is built from 15 residues.

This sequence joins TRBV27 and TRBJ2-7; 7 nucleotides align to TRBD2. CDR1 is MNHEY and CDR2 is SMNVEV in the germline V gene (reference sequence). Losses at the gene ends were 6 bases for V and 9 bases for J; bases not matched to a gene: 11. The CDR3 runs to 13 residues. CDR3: CASSLSGTAVQYF. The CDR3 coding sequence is TGTGCCAGCAGCCTAAGCGGGACGGCCGTGCAGTACTTC.

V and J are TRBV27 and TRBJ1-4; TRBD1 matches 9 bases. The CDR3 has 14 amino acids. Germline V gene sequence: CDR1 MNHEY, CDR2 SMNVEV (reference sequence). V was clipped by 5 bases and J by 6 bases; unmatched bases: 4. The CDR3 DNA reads TGTGCCAGCAGTCCAGGGGACAGGGATGAAAAACTGTTTTTT. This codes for CASSPGDRDEKLFF. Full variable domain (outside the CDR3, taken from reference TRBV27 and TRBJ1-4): EAQVTQNPRYLITVTGKKLTVTCSQNMNHEYMSWYRQDPGLGLRQIYYSMNVEVTDKGDVPEGYKVSRKEKRNFPLILESPSPNQTSLYFCASSPGDRDEKLFFGSGTQLSVL.

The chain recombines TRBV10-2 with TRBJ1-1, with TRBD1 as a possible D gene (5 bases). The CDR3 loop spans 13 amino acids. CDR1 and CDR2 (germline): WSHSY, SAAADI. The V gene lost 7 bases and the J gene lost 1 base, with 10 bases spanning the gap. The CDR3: CASIGQGNTEAFF. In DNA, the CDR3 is TGCGCCAGCATTGGTCAGGGGAACACTGAAGCTTTCTTT.

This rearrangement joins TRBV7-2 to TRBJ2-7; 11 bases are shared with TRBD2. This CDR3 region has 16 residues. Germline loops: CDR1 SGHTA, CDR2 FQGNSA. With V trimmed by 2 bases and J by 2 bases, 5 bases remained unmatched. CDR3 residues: CASSLLGLAVTYEQYF. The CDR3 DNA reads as TGTGCCAGCAGCTTACTGGGACTAGCGGTTACCTACGAGCAGTACTTC. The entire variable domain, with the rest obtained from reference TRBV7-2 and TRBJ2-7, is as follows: GAGVSQSPSNKVTEKGKDVELRCDPISGHTALYWYRQSLGQGLEFLIYFQGNSAPDKSGLPSDRFSAERTGGSVSTLTIQRTQQEDSAVYLCASSLLGLAVTYEQYFGPGTRLTVT.

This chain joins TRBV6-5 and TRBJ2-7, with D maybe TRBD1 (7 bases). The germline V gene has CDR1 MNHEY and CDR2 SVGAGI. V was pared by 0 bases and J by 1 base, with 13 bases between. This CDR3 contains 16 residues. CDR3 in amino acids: CASSYSVAGGSYEQYF. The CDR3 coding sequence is TGTGCCAGCAGTTACTCGGTGGCAGGGGGGTCCTACGAGCAGTACTTC.

The CDR3, as DNA: TGTGCCTGGAGGGAGAATAGCAATCAGCCCCAGCATTTT. Its translation: CAWRENSNQPQHF. The V call is TRBV30, the J call TRBJ1-5; unclear D gene. V lost 3 bases, J lost 0 bases, and 6 bases lay in between. Germline CDR1 and CDR2: GTSNPN and SVGIG (reference sequence). There are 13 residues in the CDR3.

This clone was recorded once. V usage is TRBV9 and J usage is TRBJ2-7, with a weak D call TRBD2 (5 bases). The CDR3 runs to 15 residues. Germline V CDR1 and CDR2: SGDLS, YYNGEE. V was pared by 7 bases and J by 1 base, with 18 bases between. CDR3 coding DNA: TGTGCCAGCCCGAAGGGAGATAAGATTTCCTACGAGCAGTACTTC. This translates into CASPKGDKISYEQYF.

The CDR3 here is CASSLAGQNVHYEQYF. The CDR3 DNA sequence: TGTGCCAGCAGCTTAGCCGGACAGAACGTACACTACGAGCAGTACTTC. V usage is TRBV11-2 and J usage is TRBJ2-7, with a tentative D call TRBD1 (6 bases). Trimming stripped 1 base from V and 3 bases from J, with 16 bases between. Germline V lookup: CDR1 SGHAT, CDR2 FQNNGV. The CDR3 runs to 16 residues.